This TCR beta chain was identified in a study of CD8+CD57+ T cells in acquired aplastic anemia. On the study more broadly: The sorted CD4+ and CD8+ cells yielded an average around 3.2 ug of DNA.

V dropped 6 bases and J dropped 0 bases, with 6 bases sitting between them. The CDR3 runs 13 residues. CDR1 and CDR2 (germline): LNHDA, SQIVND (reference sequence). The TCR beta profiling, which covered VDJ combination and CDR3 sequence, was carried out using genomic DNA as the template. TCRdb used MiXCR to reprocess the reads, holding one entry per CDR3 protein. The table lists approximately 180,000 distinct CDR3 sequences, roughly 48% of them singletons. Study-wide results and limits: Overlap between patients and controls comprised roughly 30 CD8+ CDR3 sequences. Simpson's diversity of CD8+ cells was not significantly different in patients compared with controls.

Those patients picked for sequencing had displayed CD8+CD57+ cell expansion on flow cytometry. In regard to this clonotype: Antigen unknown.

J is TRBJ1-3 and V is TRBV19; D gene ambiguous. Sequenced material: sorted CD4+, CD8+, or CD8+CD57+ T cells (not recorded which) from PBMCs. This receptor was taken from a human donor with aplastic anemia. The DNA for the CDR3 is TGTGCCAGTAGGATCAGCTCTGGAAACACCATATATTTT. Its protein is CASRISSGNTIYF.